This entry lists 11 T cell receptor beta chains sequenced from one sample in a study of blood T cell repertoires in COVID-19. Libraries were prepared by immunoSEQ multiplex PCR; TCRdb keeps only in-frame clonotypes and omits some of them. The sample contains approximately 530,000 clones, about 89% of which appear only once. Input material: peripheral blood. All receptors derive from a woman aged 50 to 65 with COVID-19, enrolled during active disease.

The V and J genes are TRBV30 and TRBJ1-4, with a possible D match to TRBD1 (6 bases). The CDR3 covers 12 residues. Germline values: CDR1 GTSNPN, CDR2 SVGIG (reference sequence). V lost 4 bases and J lost 8, with 11 bases in between. CDR3 sequence: CAWTTDREKLFF. The CDR3 region has the DNA TGTGCCTGGACCACAGACAGGGAAAAACTGTTTTTT. The full variable domain, with the rest looked up from reference TRBV30 and TRBJ1-4, is SQTIHQWPATLVQPVGSPLSLECTVEGTSNPNLYWYRQAAGRGLQLLFYSVGIGQISSEVPQNLSASRPQDRQFILSSKKLLLSDSGFYLCAWTTDREKLFFGSGTQLSVL.

The chain employs TRBV2 and TRBJ2-3; 12 bases are shared with TRBD2. The CDR3 covers 21 residues. The trim removed 5 bases at V and 4 bases at J, leaving 22 bases unmatched. Germline V gene lookup returns CDR1 SNHLY and CDR2 FYNNEI. CDR3 residues: CASSPTTSGGLGVPGSDTQYF. The CDR3 nucleotides read TGTGCCAGCAGTCCCACGACTAGCGGGGGTCTTGGAGTCCCCGGTTCAGATACGCAGTATTTT.

V and J are TRBV2 and TRBJ2-7; D is unresolved. Trimming left V 7 bases short and J 3 bases short, with 16 bases between. The germline gives CDR1 SNHLY, CDR2 FYNNEI. This CDR3 spans 14 amino acids. The DNA of the CDR3 is TGTGCCAGCACCCCCCGCGCGGCGGTCTACGAGCAGTACTTC. It yields the protein CASTPRAAVYEQYF.

This clone was counted between two and nine times. This CDR3 is CASSFGQGGTEAFF. The CDR3 DNA reads as TGCGCCAGCAGCTTCGGACAGGGCGGCACTGAAGCTTTCTTT. The rearrangement uses TRBV5-1 and TRBJ1-1, with TRBD1 matching over 8 bases. The CDR3 loop spans 14 amino acids. Germline V gene sequence: CDR1 SGHRS, CDR2 YFSETQ. Trimming took 2 bases from V and 4 from J; bases not matched to a gene: 4.

In its sample, this clone was seen once. The chain has TRBV3-1 (or the pseudogene TRBV3-2) and TRBJ1-3; the D is unclear. CDR1 is LGHDT, CDR2 YNNKEL, per germline (reference sequence). V lost 2 bases, J lost 8 bases, and 16 bases lay in between. The CDR3 consists of 15 residues. The CDR3 protein is CASSQIHTTYDTIYF. In nucleotides, the CDR3 is TGTGCCAGCAGCCAAATCCATACGACATATGACACCATATATTTT.

V usage is TRBV29-1 and J usage is TRBJ2-3; 9 bases map to TRBD1. This CDR3 is built from 14 residues. Germline CDR1 SQVTM, CDR2 ANQGSEA. V shed 3 bases, J shed 8 bases, and the junction held 9 bases outside the gene matches. The CDR3: CSVDRDRVGGTQYF. The CDR3, as DNA: TGCAGCGTTGACCGGGACAGGGTTGGAGGTACGCAGTATTTT.

The V and J genes are TRBV6-5 and TRBJ2-1, with D possibly TRBD1 on 5 matching bases. The germline V gene has CDR1 MNHEY and CDR2 SVGAGI. This CDR3 has 13 amino acids. Trimming cost V 6 bases and J 4 bases, with 10 bases left between them. The DNA for the CDR3 is TGTGCCAGCAGCAGGGTAAGGTACAATGAGCAGTTCTTC. It encodes CASSRVRYNEQFF.

This sequence joins TRBV30 and TRBJ1-5, with unresolved D. The V end was cut by 0 bases, the J end by 3 bases, with 9 bases between. Germline V gene lookup returns CDR1 GTSNPN and CDR2 SVGIG (reference sequence). This CDR3 spans 14 amino acids. DNA for the CDR3: TGTGCCTGGAGTGTACGGGGTAACAATCAGCCCCAGCATTTT. This gives the protein CAWSVRGNNQPQHF. Combining the CDR3 with reference TRBV30 and TRBJ1-5 gives the whole variable domain SQTIHQWPATLVQPVGSPLSLECTVEGTSNPNLYWYRQAAGRGLQLLFYSVGIGQISSEVPQNLSASRPQDRQFILSSKKLLLSDSGFYLCAWSVRGNNQPQHFGDGTRLSIL.

The V and J genes are TRBV6-5 and TRBJ1-1, with D possibly TRBD1 on 6 matching bases. Trimming cost V 5 bases and J 2 bases, with 12 bases left between them. This CDR3 comprises 14 residues. CDR1 is MNHEY and CDR2 is SVGAGI in the germline V gene. The CDR3 DNA reads as TGTGCCAGCAGTCCACAGGGTCCTAACACTGAAGCTTTCTTT. It yields the protein CASSPQGPNTEAFF.

The chain is built from TRBV2 and TRBJ1-1; D gene ambiguous. Germline-derived CDR1 and CDR2 are SNHLY and FYNNEI. CDR3 length: 12 amino acids. V was trimmed by 3 bases and J by 7 bases, leaving 9 bases between them. CDR3 nucleotides: TGTGCCAGCAGTGAGCGGGGTGGTGAAGCTTTCTTT. This encodes CASSERGGEAFF.

This rearrangement joins TRBV9 to TRBJ2-3, with 9 bases identical to TRBD2. The germline gives CDR1 SGDLS, CDR2 YYNGEE. Germline trimming cut 3 bases from V and 2 bases from J; bases unmatched to any gene: 7. The CDR3 sequence is 16 residues long. The chain's CDR3 is CASSAERGAVTDTQYF. The CDR3 bases are TGTGCCAGCAGCGCAGAGCGGGGGGCCGTCACAGATACGCAGTATTTT.